This T cell receptor (beta chain) originates from a study of T cells after yellow fever vaccination. Study results and limitations: There was a small share of clonotypes that showed up in both the CD4 and CD8 compartments. By day 5 rather than day 15, the secondary response had peaked, though it was weaker. Most clones from primary vaccination were detected again post-booster (just over 95% CD4, roughly 85% CD8).

The CDR3 spans 16 residues. V was shortened by 2 bases and J by 8 bases, with 18 bases between the two germline ends. Germline assignment: CDR1 KGHDR and CDR2 SFDVKD. This clonotype was seen a handful of times. Its antigen remains unidentified. Conversion of TCR transcripts into cDNA relied on 5'RACE template switching, which added a universal primer site and UMIs. Via MiXCR, TCRdb re-called the 5' RACE reads, giving one row per CDR3 protein. The sample has 300,000 to 400,000 distinct CDR3 sequences, roughly 9.4% seen once; the top ten hold around 17%. This TCR was sampled from a man between 18 and 29 years old who received the YFV17D yellow fever vaccine. The rearrangement joins TRBV24-1 to TRBJ2-1, with D possibly TRBD2 on 5 matching bases. The specimen was PBMCs, collected on the day of the first yellow fever vaccination. This chain's CDR3 is CATSDSPGSDFDEQFF. CDR3 sequence (DNA): TGTGCCACCAGTGATTCGCCGGGAAGCGATTTCGATGAGCAGTTCTTC.